This TCR beta chain was recovered during a study of CD8+ T cells in alopecia areata (dated by TCRdb to between 2018 and 2020). For the wider study: The treated patients, all with moderate-to-severe alopecia areata, were enrolled in an open-label pilot trial of oral tofacitinib given at 5 to 10 mg twice daily. The study used high-throughput TCRbeta sequencing to examine T cell clonal expansion in alopecia areata, in both the C3H/HeJ mouse model and human patients. TCRbeta CDR3 regions were amplified by immunoSEQ multiplex PCR using 35 Vbeta forward and 13 Jbeta reverse primers. Tofacitinib was given for 6 to 18 months, followed by 6 months of follow-up off drug to assess delayed response and recurrence. Scalp clonality was compared across normal scalp (n=4), patchy alopecia areata scalp (n=8), and alopecia totalis/universalis scalp (n=8). Scalp tissue and sorted CD4+ and CD8+ peripheral blood T cells from patchy and totalis/universalis alopecia areata patients and from healthy controls were covered by human TCRbeta sequencing. Patients on tofacitinib were biopsied at baseline and after 4 and 24 weeks of treatment, and several of the patients also had a later scalp biopsy. RNA was obtained with the PAXgene miRNA kit for fixed scalp, the miRNeasy kit for PBMCs, and the RNeasy kit for mouse skin.

Libraries were made using the immunoSEQ multiplex PCR assay. RNA was extracted from all samples and reverse transcribed into cDNA as template for TCR sequencing. First-strand cDNA was synthesized with SuperScript III using a 2:1 mix of oligo-dT and random hexamers. A synthetic immune receptor repertoire was used to gauge amplification bias, and whatever bias remained was removed computationally. As for the original processing: Raw reads were preprocessed to remove errors, and CDR3 was defined by IMGT conventions from the conserved cysteine to phenylalanine. To get clonality, Shannon entropy was normalized by log2 of the number of productive unique TCRs and the result was subtracted from 1. Whether scalp clones were CD4 or CD8 was inferred by matching scalp TCRbeta sequences against CD4 and CD8 repertoires sorted from blood. In its TCRdb copy, this immuneACCESS table keeps in-frame sequences only and misses some clones. Where compared with another copy, unresolved V genes explain less than half of these, and the others have no known cause. That table is the source of V, J and clone size, and D and trimming were worked out from the DNA. This sample gives approximately 59,000 clones in total; more than 40% of them show up just once. Of the sample, 17% falls within the top ten clones.

What the work shows at the level of the full study, not this receptor alone: Shared TCR sequences between patients were less evident than in mice, which may be partly attributable to HLA diversity in the patient population. Lesional scalp, especially in alopecia totalis/universalis, showed higher clonality and more expanded CD8+ clones than normal scalp, suggesting antigenic drive. Unlike mouse skin, where gammadelta T cells dominate, normal human skin contains resident alphabeta T cells that get sequenced too, which complicates analysis of the scalp TCR repertoire.

The germline V and J ends show losses of 7 bases and 4 bases respectively, and no gene match explains 11 bases of the junction. Inclusive of the bounding cysteine and phenylalanine, the CDR3 is 15 residues long. Only the CDR3 part of the read is kept: 45 bases, read in frame from the first base. In the germline V gene, CDR1 corresponds to MNHNS and CDR2 to SASEGT. In the case of this clone: There is no known antigen for this receptor. No base quality information exists; no much larger clone differs at one position.

The sample's time point label is to be understood as: baseline before oral tofacitinib. From alopecia areata patients, peripheral blood was collected along with lesional scalp punch biopsies. PBMCs were isolated by density centrifugation and stained for CD3, CD4 and CD8, and CD4+ and CD8+ T cells were sorted on a FACSAria. The specimen comprised CD8+ T cells sorted from blood, sampled at week 0. The rearrangement joined TRBV6-1 to TRBJ1-1; 8 bases in the middle match TRBD1. This receptor was taken from a human donor with alopecia areata. For the CDR3, the sequence is CASNPTGERSTEAFF. The DNA sequence is given as TGTGCCAGCAATCCGACAGGGGAACGTAGCACTGAAGCTTTCTTT.